One sample yielded the 27 T cell receptor beta chains listed below, sequenced in a study of blood T cells in healthy people across ages. The authors ran a second PCR of roughly 6 to 12 cycles using a sample-barcoded 5' primer and a J-beta primer mix. One entry per CDR3 protein, called by TCRdb with MiXCR from the 5' RACE reads. The sample lists some 750,000 distinct CDR3 sequences; approximately 21% were seen once. Sample: blood. The receptors were gathered from a man between 65 and 85 years old in good health.

This clonotype showed up just a few times. The chain combines TRBV4-3 with TRBJ1-5; unclear D gene. Trimming shortened V by 0 bases and J by 0 bases, and 9 bases separated the two germline ends. The V gene's germline CDR1 is LGHNA and CDR2 YSLEER. The CDR3 extends over 16 amino acids. The CDR3 DNA follows: TGCGCCAGCAGCCAAGATCTAGGAGATAGCAATCAGCCCCAGCATTTT. This codes for CASSQDLGDSNQPQHF.

This clonotype was seen a few times. The CDR3 spells CASSQDSGYTF. In DNA, the CDR3 is TGTGCCAGCAGCCAAGATAGTGGCTACACCTTC. This chain uses TRBV4-2 with TRBJ1-2, with D hard to call. Germline lookup yields CDR1 LGHNA and CDR2 YNFKEQ. V lost 0 bases, J lost 7 bases, and 3 bases lay in between. The CDR3 is 11 amino acids.

This clonotype was detected only a few times. The CDR3 nucleotides are TGCAGTGCTCCCCTAGCGGACGGCACAGATACGCAGTATTTT. This gives the protein CSAPLADGTDTQYF. The J gene is TRBJ2-3, the V gene TRBV20-1; 7 positions agree with TRBD2. Germline V gives CDR1 DFQATT, CDR2 SNEGSKA (reference sequence). The junction had 6 bases not matched to a gene; V was cut back by 5 bases and J by 1 base. This CDR3 spans 14 amino acids.

This clonotype was detected only a few times. The rearrangement links TRBV3-1 to TRBJ2-4, with TRBD1 identical over 7 bases. Germline V gives CDR1 LGHDT, CDR2 YNNKEL (reference sequence). Trimming removed 5 bases from V and 7 bases from J; junction bases left unmatched: 5. CDR3 length: 13 amino acids. The CDR3 nucleotides are TGTGCCAGCAGCGCACAACAGGGGAACATTCAGTACTTC. Protein product: CASSAQQGNIQYF.

This chain links TRBV11-2 with TRBJ2-4, with D hard to call. The length of the CDR3 is 18 residues. V dropped 1 base and J dropped 2 bases, with 18 bases sitting between them. The germline gives CDR1 SGHAT, CDR2 FQNNGV. CDR3 nucleotides: TGTGCCAGCAGCTTAGGGCATGTAGACAAGTCGACCAAAAACATTCAGTACTTC. This sequence encodes CASSLGHVDKSTKNIQYF.

This clonotype showed up just a few times. The chain combines TRBV7-9 with TRBJ1-5; D gene unclear. Germline-derived CDR1 and CDR2 are SEHNR and FQNEAQ (reference sequence). V lost 5 bases and J 4 bases, leaving 15 bases between the germline ends. The CDR3 is 15 amino acids. CDR3 region: CASSPGGLNNQPQHF. The CDR3 DNA sequence: TGTGCCAGCAGCCCGGGCGGCCTTAATAATCAGCCCCAGCATTTT.

This chain connects TRBV10-3 to TRBJ2-1, with D possibly called TRBD1 or TRBD2 (6 bases each). The CDR3 totals 13 residues. Trimming took 6 bases from V and 2 from J, leaving 8 bases between them. Per germline, CDR1 ENHRY and CDR2 SYGVKD. The CDR3 reads CAISGGPYNEQFF. Written as DNA, the CDR3 is TGTGCCATCAGCGGGGGCCCCTACAATGAGCAGTTCTTC.

This chain links TRBV9 with TRBJ1-3, with a weak D call TRBD1 (5 bases). This CDR3 comprises 15 residues. Germline CDR1 is SGDLS and CDR2 is YYNGEE. V was pared by 0 bases and J by 2 bases, with 9 bases between. The CDR3 sequence: CASSVEAGTGNTIYF. The CDR3 region has the DNA TGTGCCAGCAGCGTAGAGGCAGGGACTGGAAACACCATATATTTT.

This clonotype was seen only once. The chain carries TRBV18 and TRBJ2-5; perhaps TRBD1 as D (5 bases). Germline V CDR1 and CDR2: KGHSH, LQKENI. The CDR3 sequence is 13 residues long. V was clipped by 5 bases and J by 4 bases, with 11 bases between them. CDR3 protein: CASSWQGGETQYF. CDR3 DNA: TGTGCCAGCTCATGGCAGGGTGGAGAGACCCAGTACTTC.

This CDR3 reads CSARQGGLAGFYNEQFF. In DNA, the CDR3 is TGCAGTGCTAGACAGGGGGGACTAGCGGGGTTCTACAATGAGCAGTTCTTC. The J gene is TRBJ2-1, the V gene TRBV20-1, with 13 bases identical to TRBD2. The V and J ends lost 2 bases and 3 bases, in that order; junction bases with no gene match: 7. The CDR3 sequence is 17 residues long. Germline V CDR1 and CDR2: DFQATT, SNEGSKA (reference sequence).

The chain links TRBV11-2 to TRBJ2-3; D not resolved. The germline V gene encodes CDR1 SGHAT and CDR2 FQNNGV. The germline V and J ends were trimmed by 3 bases and 0 bases, with 10 bases remaining between them. The CDR3 length is 15 residues. As DNA, the CDR3 is TGTGCCAGCAGCTTCGTGGCGACTAGCACAGATACGCAGTATTTT. Residues: CASSFVATSTDTQYF.

This clonotype has more than one count but fewer than ten. Written as DNA, the CDR3 is TGTGCCTGGAGTGCAGGGACAGGGATAGAGACCCAGTACTTC. Its translation: CAWSAGTGIETQYF. The J gene is TRBJ2-5, the V gene TRBV30; 9 nucleotides agree with TRBD1. CDR3 length: 14 amino acids. Germline trimming cut 1 base from V and 4 bases from J; bases unmatched to any gene: 4. CDR1 and CDR2 (germline): GTSNPN, SVGIG (reference sequence).

The chain has TRBV4-1 and TRBJ2-4; TRBD1 or TRBD2 may be the D gene (5 bases each). CDR1 is MGHRA, CDR2 YSYEKL, per germline. V lost 0 bases to trimming and J lost 5 bases, with 26 bases between them. This CDR3 region has 20 residues. CDR3 sequence: CASSQDLTEGGRPRENIQYF. CDR3 sequence (DNA): TGCGCCAGCAGCCAAGATCTAACTGAAGGAGGCAGGCCCAGGGAAAACATTCAGTACTTC.

The V call is TRBV5-1, the J call TRBJ1-1, with 7 nucleotides matching TRBD1. Germline values: CDR1 SGHRS, CDR2 YFSETQ. V lost 3 bases and J lost 1; bases outside the gene matches: 3. This CDR3 region has 14 residues. CDR3 loop: CASSYGQENTEAFF. The CDR3 DNA sequence: TGCGCCAGCAGCTACGGACAGGAGAACACTGAAGCTTTCTTT.

This clonotype was recorded many times. The V gene is TRBV7-9, the J gene TRBJ2-3; D gene ambiguous. The CDR3 contains 13 residues. Trimming stripped 4 bases from V and 2 bases from J, with 7 bases between. The germline V gene encodes CDR1 SEHNR and CDR2 FQNEAQ (reference sequence). The CDR3 coding sequence is TGTGCCAGCAGCTCCCTCCTCACAGATACGCAGTATTTT. Amino acids: CASSSLLTDTQYF.

This clonotype has a handful of counts. This chain links TRBV20-1 with TRBJ1-5, with 9 bases fitting TRBD1. This CDR3 spans 14 amino acids. J lost 2 bases, V lost 5 bases, and 4 bases had no gene match. The germline V gene encodes CDR1 DFQATT and CDR2 SNEGSKA (reference sequence). CDR3 amino acids: CSAARTGGNQPQHF. Written as DNA, the CDR3 is TGCAGTGCTGCCCGGACAGGGGGCAATCAGCCCCAGCATTTT.

The chain joins TRBV28 to TRBJ2-1, with D unresolved. The germline V gene encodes CDR1 MDHEN and CDR2 SYDVKM. The CDR3 contains 11 residues. Trimming pared 6 bases from V and 7 bases from J, leaving 7 bases between. The CDR3 loop is CASSHKNEQFF. CDR3 bases: TGTGCCAGCAGCCATAAAAATGAGCAGTTCTTC.

The rearrangement joins TRBV2 to TRBJ1-2; D ambiguous. Germline V lookup: CDR1 SNHLY, CDR2 FYNNEI. The CDR3 runs 15 residues. Trimming cost V 3 bases and J 4 bases, with 15 bases left between them. The CDR3 nucleotides are TGTGCCAGCAGTGAGATTGGAAAGGCGGCCTATGGCTACACCTTC. Translating it yields CASSEIGKAAYGYTF.

In its sample, this clonotype was seen a few times. The rearrangement uses TRBV6-5 and TRBJ1-4, with unresolved D. V was cut by 0 bases and J by 8 bases, with 19 bases left in between. Germline CDR1 reads MNHEY; CDR2 reads SVGAGI. The CDR3 is 17 residues long. This CDR3 reads CASSYSMNVRVGEKLFF. The CDR3 coding sequence is TGTGCCAGCAGTTACTCGATGAATGTTCGGGTTGGGGAAAAACTGTTTTTT.

In its sample, this clonotype was seen a few times. The chain uses TRBV5-1 and TRBJ2-3, with 11 bases fitting TRBD2. Looked up from germline, CDR1 is SGHRS and CDR2 is YFSETQ. The junction had 5 bases not matched to a gene; V was cut back by 0 bases and J by 2 bases. CDR3 length equals 17 residues. For the CDR3, the DNA is TGCGCCAGCAGCTTGGAGGCTAGCGGGGGGATCACAGATACGCAGTATTTT. Residues: CASSLEASGGITDTQYF.

V gene TRBV2 combines with J gene TRBJ2-7; 9 positions agree with TRBD1. This CDR3 comprises 15 residues. V shed 5 bases and J 0 bases; nucleotides not matched to a gene: 5. The germline V gene encodes CDR1 SNHLY and CDR2 FYNNEI. CDR3 residues: CASSFGQGSSYEQYV. CDR3 in DNA: TGTGCCAGCAGTTTTGGACAGGGGAGCTCCTACGAGCAGTACGTC.

This clonotype was seen a few times. This chain links TRBV5-1 with TRBJ2-2; no reliable D call. This CDR3 comprises 16 residues. The germline V and J ends were trimmed by 0 bases and 0 bases, with 9 bases remaining between them. In germline, CDR1 is SGHRS, CDR2 YFSETQ. CDR3 in amino acids: CASSLAQTANTGELFF. The CDR3 region has the DNA TGCGCCAGCAGCTTGGCTCAAACCGCGAACACCGGGGAGCTGTTTTTT.

This clonotype was counted only a few times. CDR3 coding DNA: TGCGCCAGCAGCTTGGGGGTGACTAGCGGGGGAGATACGCAGTATTTT. Encoded protein: CASSLGVTSGGDTQYF. The V gene is TRBV5-1, the J gene TRBJ2-3; 12 nucleotides match TRBD2. The CDR3 totals 16 residues. With V trimmed by 0 bases and J by 5 bases, 4 bases remained unmatched. In germline, CDR1 is SGHRS, CDR2 YFSETQ. The entire variable domain, with the rest obtained from reference TRBV5-1 and TRBJ2-3, is as follows: KAGVTQTPRYLIKTRGQQVTLSCSPISGHRSVSWYQQTPGQGLQFLFEYFSETQRNKGNFPGRFSGRQFSNSRSEMNVSTLELGDSALYLCASSLGVTSGGDTQYFGPGTRLTVL.

The chain links TRBV28 to TRBJ2-3; 7 bases are a match to TRBD1. CDR1 and CDR2 (germline): MDHEN, SYDVKM. The ends lost 6 bases at V and 4 bases at J; junction bases unmatched: 4. The CDR3 has 13 amino acids. CDR3 nucleotide sequence: TGTGCCAGCAGGCGAGACAGGGCAGATACGCAGTATTTT. It codes for CASRRDRADTQYF.

The rearrangement uses TRBV7-9 and TRBJ2-3; D is tentatively TRBD1 or TRBD2 (5 bases each). Germline lookup yields CDR1 SEHNR and CDR2 FQNEAQ (reference sequence). The CDR3 spans 19 residues. Trimming cost V 1 base and J 2 bases, with 22 bases left between them. Written as DNA, the CDR3 is TGTGCCAGCAGCTTAGGACTCTTATCGGGGCAGGGCCTCACAGATACGCAGTATTTT. Residues: CASSLGLLSGQGLTDTQYF.

This clonotype was observed many times. The chain recombines TRBV20-1 with TRBJ2-5; weak D call: TRBD1 (5 bases). The germline CDR1 and CDR2 sequences are DFQATT and SNEGSKA (reference sequence). V was pared by 5 bases and J by 0 bases, with 16 bases between. This CDR3 comprises 15 residues. This CDR3 is CSAAPTDLYQETQYF. The CDR3 region has the DNA TGCAGTGCTGCCCCGACAGACCTTTACCAAGAGACCCAGTACTTC.

This clonotype has just a few counts. The chain has TRBV20-1 and TRBJ1-2; 8 nucleotides agree with TRBD1. Trimming at V came to 4 bases and at J to 4 bases, leaving 8 bases not matched to a gene. CDR3 size: 14 residues. The germline V gene has CDR1 DFQATT and CDR2 SNEGSKA (reference sequence). CDR3 sequence: CSAKRGQVGYGYTF. DNA of the CDR3: TGCAGTGCTAAGAGGGGACAGGTTGGCTATGGCTACACCTTC.